These 32 T cell receptor beta chains share one sample of origin, sequenced in a study of cytomegalovirus exposure and HLA in healthy donors (dated by TCRdb to 2016 to 2017). Libraries were prepared through the immunoSEQ multiplex PCR assay. A mixture of 60 forward primers for TCR Vbeta segments and 13 reverse primers for TCR Jbeta segments was used in the multiplex PCR. In TCRdb, the immuneACCESS table is reduced to in-frame sequences with V and J assigned. These tables do not hold every clone; where another copy was compared, an unresolved V gene accounts for under half, and the others remain unexplained. Counted in this sample were 140,000 or so clones; approximately 72% of them appeared once. The ten most abundant clones make up 6% to 8% of the sample. Input material: PBMCs. These receptors were collected from an older woman in good health and CMV-seronegative.

The V gene is TRBV6-5, the J gene TRBJ1-5; possibly TRBD1 for D (5 bases). The CDR3 consists of 15 residues. The V gene lost 6 bases and the J gene lost 3 bases, with 15 bases spanning the gap. Germline values: CDR1 MNHEY, CDR2 SVGAGI. CDR3: CASSPGGTYNQPQHF. CDR3 sequence (DNA): TGTGCCAGCAGCCCCGGGGGAACCTACAATCAGCCCCAGCATTTT.

In regard to this clone: Sequence at one end of the junction differs from germline and may be a read error. The gene calls are TRBV7-9 and TRBJ2-2; 8 nucleotides line up with TRBD2. This CDR3 comprises 15 residues. Germline CDR1 reads SEHNR; CDR2 reads FQNEAQ (reference sequence). CDR3 sequence (DNA): TGTTCCAGCAGCTTAGTAAGCGGGAGAACCGGGGAGCTGTTTTTT. Translating it yields CSSSLVSGRTGELFF. The variable domain in full, completed from reference TRBV7-9 and TRBJ2-2, reads DTGVSQNPRHKITKRGQNVTFRCDPISEHNRLYWYRQTLGQGPEFLTYFQNEAQLEKSRLLSDRFSAERPKGSFSTLEIQRTEQGDSAMYLCSSSLVSGRTGELFFGEGSRLTVL.

This sequence joins TRBV5-1 and TRBJ1-1, with 8 bases matching TRBD1. This CDR3 has 14 amino acids. CDR1 and CDR2 from the germline V gene are SGHRS and YFSETQ. After removal of 5 bases from V and 0 bases from J, the junction contained 3 bases not matched to a gene. DNA for the CDR3: TGCGCCAGCAGATCGACAGGGGTGAACACTGAAGCTTTCTTT. This codes for CASRSTGVNTEAFF.

CDR3 in amino acids: CASSVTPTNEKLFF. The CDR3, as DNA: TGCGCCAGCAGCGTGACACCAACTAATGAAAAACTGTTTTTT. The chain uses TRBV5-1 and TRBJ1-4, with D unclear. Trimming took off 4 bases at V and 0 bases at J, with 7 bases between the two ends. The CDR3 covers 14 residues. Germline CDR1 reads SGHRS; CDR2 reads YFSETQ. Together with reference TRBV5-1 and TRBJ1-4, the CDR3 gives the full variable domain: KAGVTQTPRYLIKTRGQQVTLSCSPISGHRSVSWYQQTPGQGLQFLFEYFSETQRNKGNFPGRFSGRQFSNSRSEMNVSTLELGDSALYLCASSVTPTNEKLFFGSGTQLSVL.

The chain uses TRBV4-3 and TRBJ2-2; D ambiguous. V gave up 1 base and J gave up 8 bases, with 11 bases separating them. Germline loops: CDR1 LGHNA, CDR2 YSLEER. The CDR3 loop spans 14 amino acids. CDR3 region: CASSQGLVIGELFF. In DNA, the CDR3 is TGCGCCAGCAGCCAAGGGCTAGTAATTGGGGAGCTGTTTTTT.

CDR3 in DNA: TGTGCCAGCAGCCTAGCGGGAGGCCCTTTCAGCACAGATACGCAGTATTTT. This translates into CASSLAGGPFSTDTQYF. This chain joins TRBV5-5 and TRBJ2-3; 11 nucleotides line up with TRBD2. The germline CDR1 and CDR2 sequences are SGHKS and YYEKEE (reference sequence). V was clipped by 4 bases and J by 0 bases; unmatched bases: 7. The CDR3 runs 17 residues.

This clone came up once. The rearrangement joins TRBV5-1 to TRBJ1-4, with TRBD1 matching over 8 bases. The CDR3 spans 17 residues. CDR1 and CDR2 (germline): SGHRS, YFSETQ. Losses at the gene ends were 3 bases for V and 5 bases for J; bases not matched to a gene: 12. Here the CDR3 reads CASSSQGGTGGNEKLFF. Written as DNA, the CDR3 is TGCGCCAGCAGCTCCCAGGGCGGGACAGGAGGAAATGAAAAACTGTTTTTT.

Only one count was recorded for this clone. In nucleotides, the CDR3 is TGCAGCCTTTCACCCCGCGGCGGTGAAGCTTTCTTT. Its translation is CSLSPRGGEAFF. The chain uses TRBV29-1 and TRBJ1-1; D gene unclear. From germline, CDR1 is SQVTM and CDR2 ANQGSEA. The CDR3 spans 12 residues. Between the trimmed V and J ends, which lost 8 bases and 7 bases, there was a span of 17 bases.

The chain is built from TRBV7-6 and TRBJ2-1, with 7 bases that match TRBD2. Germline V lookup: CDR1 SGHVS, CDR2 FNYEAQ. J gave up 9 bases and V 0 bases, and 11 bases lay outside the gene matches. The CDR3 covers 16 residues. The CDR3 here is CASSLAVRTSFGEQFF. CDR3 bases: TGTGCCAGCAGCTTAGCGGTTAGGACTAGTTTCGGTGAGCAGTTCTTC.

This clone was detected a few times. The chain is built from TRBV5-5 and TRBJ2-5; 9 positions match TRBD2. V shed 0 bases, J shed 0 bases, and the junction held 3 bases outside the gene matches. The germline V gene encodes CDR1 SGHKS and CDR2 YYEKEE (reference sequence). CDR3 length equals 16 residues. The CDR3 sequence is CASSLELAGYQETQYF. CDR3 bases: TGTGCCAGCAGCTTGGAACTAGCGGGCTACCAAGAGACCCAGTACTTC.

This chain connects TRBV5-1 to TRBJ2-3; D not certain. The CDR3 length is 15 residues. Between the trimmed V and J ends, which lost 0 bases and 2 bases, there was a span of 10 bases. Germline CDR1 SGHRS, CDR2 YFSETQ. The CDR3: CASSLEARATDTQYF. The DNA of the CDR3 is TGCGCCAGCAGCTTGGAGGCTAGAGCCACAGATACGCAGTATTTT. The full variable domain, completed using reference TRBV5-1 and TRBJ2-3, is KAGVTQTPRYLIKTRGQQVTLSCSPISGHRSVSWYQQTPGQGLQFLFEYFSETQRNKGNFPGRFSGRQFSNSRSEMNVSTLELGDSALYLCASSLEARATDTQYFGPGTRLTVL.

Only a few counts were recorded for this clone. The gene calls are TRBV6-5 and TRBJ1-1; D is perhaps TRBD1 (6 bases). The CDR3 is made up of 15 amino acids. Trimming removed 6 bases at V and 1 base at J, with 15 bases between. The germline V gene encodes CDR1 MNHEY and CDR2 SVGAGI. As DNA, the CDR3 is TGTGCCAGCAGCGGTCTTCAAGGGGGGAACACTGAAGCTTTCTTT. The encoded protein is CASSGLQGGNTEAFF.

The chain carries TRBV9 and TRBJ2-1; D is perhaps TRBD2 (7 bases). CDR1 and CDR2 (germline): SGDLS, YYNGEE. The CDR3 has 16 residues. The ends were cut back, 0 bases at V and 6 bases at J, with 16 bases in the middle. The CDR3 is CASSVESRGPLNEQFF. The CDR3 DNA reads TGTGCCAGCAGCGTAGAATCGCGGGGGCCGCTCAATGAGCAGTTCTTC. Based on the CDR3 plus reference TRBV9 and TRBJ2-1, the full variable domain is DSGVTQTPKHLITATGQRVTLRCSPRSGDLSVYWYQQSLDQGLQFLIQYYNGEERAKGNILERFSAQQFPDLHSELNLSSLELGDSALYFCASSVESRGPLNEQFFGPGTRLTVL.

The J gene is TRBJ2-6, the V gene TRBV29-1; D remains unclear. CDR1 SQVTM and CDR2 ANQGSEA come from the germline V gene. CDR3 length: 13 residues. V was pared by 5 bases and J by 0 bases, with 5 bases between. Written as DNA, the CDR3 is TGCAGCGTTCGTGTCTCTGGGGCCAACGTCCTGACTTTC. As protein: CSVRVSGANVLTF.

The chain is built from TRBV5-4 and TRBJ2-3; 9 bases fit TRBD2. In germline, CDR1 is SGHNT, CDR2 YYREEE (reference sequence). The CDR3 is 15 amino acids. The V segment lost 4 bases and the J segment 4 bases; nucleotides outside the gene matches: 7. The CDR3 DNA sequence: TGTGCCAGCAGCAGGGCTAGCGGGATCGCAGATACGCAGTATTTT. Translated, it gives CASSRASGIADTQYF.

The CDR3 DNA sequence: TGTGCCAGCAGCTCTCCGAACAGGGGAAAAAAACTGTTTTTT. Its protein product is CASSSPNRGKKLFF. The chain is built from TRBV7-2 and TRBJ1-4; 7 bases are a match to TRBD1. Germline loops: CDR1 SGHTA, CDR2 FQGNSA. With 4 bases clipped from V and 9 bases from J, the junction kept 8 bases outside the gene matches. The CDR3 has 14 amino acids.

The CDR3 DNA reads as TGTGCCAGCAGTGTCCAGGGAGGGGGGCTAAATGAAAAACTGTTTTTT. Its translation is CASSVQGGGLNEKLFF. The chain joins TRBV6-1 to TRBJ1-4, with D possibly TRBD1 on 6 matching bases. Germline V gene sequence: CDR1 MNHNS, CDR2 SASEGT. This CDR3 is 16 amino acids long. V was cut by 4 bases and J by 5 bases, with 17 bases left in between.

This clone appeared a few times. The chain is built from TRBV18 and TRBJ1-2; 7 nucleotides agree with TRBD1. This CDR3 is built from 13 residues. In germline, CDR1 is KGHSH, CDR2 LQKENI. Trimming at V came to 5 bases and at J to 7 bases, leaving 7 bases not matched to a gene. Here the CDR3 DNA reads TGTGCCAGCTCATCTACAGGGGAAGGTGGCTACACCTTC. It encodes CASSSTGEGGYTF.

This clone was seen more than once but under ten times. The J gene is TRBJ2-1, the V gene TRBV4-1, with 12 bases matching TRBD2. Germline V gene lookup returns CDR1 MGHRA and CDR2 YSYEKL. V lost 6 bases to trimming and J lost 9 bases; unmatched junction nucleotides: 9. The CDR3 extends over 15 amino acids. The CDR3 DNA is TGCGCCAGCAGTCCTAGACTAGCGGGAGAGAGTGAGCAGTTCTTC. Amino acid sequence: CASSPRLAGESEQFF.

In its sample, this clone was seen once. The chain carries TRBV5-8 and TRBJ1-3; perhaps TRBD1 as D (6 bases). The ends were cut back, 2 bases at V and 9 bases at J, with 18 bases in the middle. This CDR3 comprises 15 residues. CDR1 and CDR2 from the germline V gene are SGHTS and YDEGEE. CDR3 DNA sequence: TGTGCCAGCAGCTTCGGCACCAGGGGAGTTCTCACCATATATTTT. This translates into CASSFGTRGVLTIYF.

The chain recombines TRBV7-3 with TRBJ2-7, with D perhaps matching TRBD1 (6 bases). The CDR3 is made up of 15 amino acids. Germline V gene sequence: CDR1 SGHTA, CDR2 FQGTGA. Trimming stripped 5 bases from V and 0 bases from J, with 14 bases between. The CDR3 bases are TGTGCCAGCAGCATCCAACAGGGCCCCTCCTACGAGCAGTACTTC. It yields the protein CASSIQQGPSYEQYF.

V and J are TRBV4-3 and TRBJ2-2; 9 bases fit TRBD1. Germline V lookup: CDR1 LGHNA, CDR2 YSLEER. The J segment lost 7 bases and the V segment lost 1 base, leaving 7 bases of the junction unmatched. The CDR3 extends over 16 amino acids. The CDR3 here is CASSQASYRGHGELFF. DNA for the CDR3: TGCGCCAGCAGCCAAGCTTCTTACAGGGGGCACGGGGAGCTGTTTTTT.

The rearrangement uses TRBV28 and TRBJ2-5; D is perhaps TRBD1 (6 bases). V dropped 5 bases and J dropped 5 bases, with 18 bases sitting between them. The CDR3 sequence is 15 residues long. The germline gives CDR1 MDHEN, CDR2 SYDVKM. The CDR3 protein is CASSPHATGQETQYF. The DNA for the CDR3 is TGTGCCAGCAGTCCCCACGCGACAGGCCAGGAGACCCAGTACTTC.

The V and J genes are TRBV28 and TRBJ1-4; D is unclear. Trimming removed 8 bases from V and 6 bases from J, with 13 bases in between. From germline, CDR1 is MDHEN and CDR2 SYDVKM. This CDR3 has 13 amino acids. The CDR3 nucleotides are TGTGCCAGCGGCCAGGTTTTAGATGAAAAACTGTTTTTT. As protein: CASGQVLDEKLFF.

The chain links TRBV5-1 to TRBJ1-2, with D hard to call. In germline, CDR1 is SGHRS, CDR2 YFSETQ. The ends were cut back, 0 bases at V and 4 bases at J, with 13 bases in the middle. The CDR3 has 15 amino acids. The CDR3 spells CASSLEGQSGYGYTF. Here the CDR3 DNA reads TGCGCCAGCAGCTTGGAAGGGCAGAGCGGCTATGGCTACACCTTC.

The sample holds one count of this clone. DNA for the CDR3: TGTGCCAGCAGCTTAGATCCAACGAACACCGGGGAGCTGTTTTTT. Protein sequence: CASSLDPTNTGELFF. This chain joins TRBV7-2 and TRBJ2-2; D is undetermined. Looked up from germline, CDR1 is SGHTA and CDR2 is FQGNSA. V gave up 1 base and J gave up 0 bases, with 6 bases separating them. CDR3 size: 15 residues.

As concerns this clone: At one boundary the junction diverges from the germline segment, which might be a read error. This same CDR3 is encoded by further DNA sequences in the sample. V is TRBV28 and J is TRBJ2-7, with no clear D. The CDR3 consists of 14 residues. Germline CDR1 reads MDHEN; CDR2 reads SYDVKM. The CDR3 DNA is TGTGCCAGCAGTTTACCCCACAGATCCTACGAACAGTACTTC. Residues: CASSLPHRSYEQYF.

This clone was detected only a few times. CDR3 loop: CASSLGTSSYNEQFF. The DNA for the CDR3 is TGTGCCAGCAGCCTCGGTACGAGCTCCTACAATGAGCAGTTCTTC. The V and J genes are TRBV7-2 and TRBJ2-1; D not resolved. This CDR3 has 15 residues. V was cut by 5 bases and J by 0 bases, with 11 bases left in between. Germline values: CDR1 SGHTA, CDR2 FQGNSA.

The chain joins TRBV19 to TRBJ2-6, with D maybe TRBD1 (7 bases). The CDR3 spans 17 residues. The V end was cut by 7 bases, the J end by 0 bases, with 16 bases between. CDR1 is LNHDA and CDR2 is SQIVND in the germline V gene (reference sequence). CDR3 loop: CASNQRRGPSGANVLTF. In DNA form, the CDR3 reads TGTGCCAGTAACCAAAGGAGGGGGCCCTCTGGGGCCAACGTCCTGACTTTC.

This rearrangement joins TRBV6-5 to TRBJ1-6; D not resolved. The V end lost 5 bases, the J end lost 7 bases, and 9 bases lay between the germline ends. From germline, CDR1 is MNHEY and CDR2 SVGAGI. This CDR3 has 13 residues. CDR3 region: CASSLMENSPLHF. In DNA, the CDR3 is TGTGCCAGCAGTCTAATGGAGAATTCACCCCTCCACTTT.

The genes are TRBV19 and TRBJ2-7; 8 nucleotides line up with TRBD1. The CDR3 is made up of 16 amino acids. Trimming removed 5 bases from V and 0 bases from J; junction bases left unmatched: 9. CDR1 LNHDA and CDR2 SQIVND come from the germline V gene (reference sequence). The CDR3 DNA reads TGTGCCAGTAGTGACCCCCCGGGACAGGCCTCCTACGAGCAGTACTTC. Its protein is CASSDPPGQASYEQYF.

On this clone itself: The sample contains more than one DNA sequence encoding this CDR3. The genes are TRBV10-3 and TRBJ2-5; 15 bases line up with TRBD2. CDR3 length: 17 residues. The trim removed 10 bases at V and 5 bases at J, leaving 14 bases unmatched. Germline V gene lookup returns CDR1 ENHRY and CDR2 SYGVKD. The CDR3 here is CATNRGGLAGGQETQYF. The CDR3 DNA reads TGTGCCACCAATAGAGGAGGACTAGCGGGAGGGCAGGAGACCCAGTACTTC.